This is a list of T cell receptor beta chains from one sample in a study of blood T cells in healthy people across ages. TCRdb re-derived calls from the 5' RACE reads in MiXCR, one entry per CDR3 protein. The table shows about 930,000 distinct CDR3 sequences, with 25% to 35% occurring only once. The same data also went into a second study, on T cells of mothers and their children.

The sequencing input was blood. All receptors come from a woman aged 40-49 years in good health. CDR3s leave out the opening cysteine and the closing phenylalanine or tryptophan. The D gene is left open where the match is weak.

J gene: TRBJ1-2
D gene: NA
V gene: TRBV2
CDR3 length: 10
CDR3 protein: ASSDWRNGYT

J gene: TRBJ1-2
D gene: TRBD1
V gene: TRBV5-6
CDR3 length: 14
CDR3 protein: ASSLLGRQGGSGYT

J gene: TRBJ2-2
D gene: NA
V gene: TRBV7-8
CDR3 length: 14
CDR3 protein: ASSLDRARNTGELF

J gene: TRBJ1-1
D gene: NA
V gene: TRBV28
CDR3 length: 10
CDR3 protein: ASQGPNTEAF

J gene: TRBJ2-5
D gene: TRBD2
V gene: TRBV7-9
CDR3 length: 15
CDR3 protein: ASSSNLAGGPLETQY

J gene: TRBJ1-5
D gene: NA
V gene: TRBV20-1
CDR3 length: 15
CDR3 protein: SARDRGDEGSNQPQH

J gene: TRBJ1-1
D gene: NA
V gene: TRBV12-3/TRBV12-4
CDR3 length: 11
CDR3 protein: ASSLGGTDEAF

J gene: TRBJ2-7
D gene: TRBD1
V gene: TRBV20-1
CDR3 length: 9
CDR3 protein: SVREDREQY

J gene: TRBJ1-5
D gene: TRBD1
V gene: TRBV28
CDR3 length: 13
CDR3 protein: ASSLQGVRDQPQH

J gene: TRBJ1-2
D gene: NA
V gene: TRBV4-2
CDR3 length: 13
CDR3 protein: ASSQDTGGSYGYT

J gene: TRBJ1-1
D gene: TRBD1
V gene: TRBV29-1
CDR3 length: 11
CDR3 protein: SGYRGANTEAF

J gene: TRBJ2-7
D gene: NA
V gene: TRBV25-1
CDR3 length: 10
CDR3 protein: ASSEGGDEQY

J gene: TRBJ2-5
D gene: NA
V gene: TRBV5-1
CDR3 length: 13
CDR3 protein: ASSLADRSQETQY

J gene: TRBJ2-7
D gene: TRBD1
V gene: TRBV6-5
CDR3 length: 12
CDR3 protein: ASGRGQGAYEQY